These T cell receptor beta chains were read from a single sample in a study of neoadjuvant anti-PD-1 for oral cavity cancer. Sequencing was performed with immunoSEQ multiplex PCR; in TCRdb, only in-frame clones are kept and a portion is missing. The repertoire holds about 16,000 clones, 65% to 70% seen once, with approximately 2.5% in the top ten. Sequencing was performed on PBMCs, taken before nivolumab (anti-PD-1) treatment. The receptors come from a person aged 35 to 85 with oral cavity squamous cell carcinoma. Each CDR3 is given with its conserved first and last residue. D genes are given only for firm matches. Clone size is given for some rows only: seen once, a few or many times, or a class if the clone is expanded.

-,TRBJ1-1,13,-,TRBV29-1,TGCAGCGTTGAAAGGACACAGAACACTGAAGCTTTCTTT,CSVERTQNTEAFF
-,TRBJ2-5,11,-,TRBV19,TGTGCCAGCGGACAGCAAGAGACCCAGTACTTC,CASGQQETQYF
-,TRBJ2-1,14,-,TRBV6-5,TGTGCCAGCAAGGCGGGCCTCTCCTACAATGAGCAGTTCTTC,CASKAGLSYNEQFF
-,TRBJ2-1,14,TRBD1,TRBV6-5,TGTGCCAGCATTTCCAGGGGGCCTTACAATGAGCAGTTCTTC,CASISRGPYNEQFF
-,TRBJ1-1,11,-,TRBV7-8,TGTGCCAGCAGCTTTGTGTCTGAAGCTTTCTTT,CASSFVSEAFF
-,TRBJ2-6,15,-,TRBV5-1,TGCGCCAGCAGCTTGGCAGCCTCTGGGGCCAACGTCCTGACTTTC,CASSLAASGANVLTF
few,TRBJ2-5,11,-,TRBV5-1,TGCGCCAGCAGCTCGGACAAGACCCAGTACTTC,CASSSDKTQYF
-,TRBJ2-7,14,-,TRBV27,TGTGCCAGCAGTTTATCGATGGAGGGGTACGAGCAGTACTTC,CASSLSMEGYEQYF
once,TRBJ2-1,15,TRBD2,TRBV5-1,TGCGCCAGCAGCTTGGAGACTAGCATCCCCAATGAGCAGTTCTTC,CASSLETSIPNEQFF
-,TRBJ2-2,19,TRBD1,TRBV13,TGTGCCAGCAGCTTAGCTTTAGGACAGGGCACCGCGAACACCGGGGAGCTGTTTTTT,CASSLALGQGTANTGELFF
-,TRBJ2-1,17,TRBD2,TRBV29-1,TGCAGCGTTGACGGGACTAGCGGGAGCTTGGGATACAATGAGCAGTTCTTC,CSVDGTSGSLGYNEQFF
-,TRBJ1-5,14,-,TRBV5-6,TGTGCCAGCAGCTTGTTCGGTAGCAATCAGCCCCAGCATTTT,CASSLFGSNQPQHF
few,TRBJ2-7,13,-,TRBV15,TGTGCCACCAGCTCCGACAGTTCCTACGAGCAGTACTTC,CATSSDSSYEQYF
-,TRBJ2-1,14,-,TRBV30,TGTGCCTGGAGCCCGGGGGCTAGAACCAATGAGCAGTTCTTC,CAWSPGARTNEQFF
-,TRBJ2-3,14,TRBD2,TRBV4-1,TGCGCCAGCAGCCTTGCGGGAGATGCAGATACGCAGTATTTT,CASSLAGDADTQYF
-,TRBJ1-2,16,TRBD1,TRBV5-6,TGTGCCAGCAGCTTTACCCGAACAGGGGGAAACTATGGCTACACCTTC,CASSFTRTGGNYGYTF
-,TRBJ2-1,12,-,TRBV2,TGTGCCAGCAGTGAAGCGGAGGGCGGGCAGTTCTTC,CASSEAEGGQFF
once,TRBJ2-7,14,TRBD1,TRBV9,TGTGCCAGCAGCGGGGACAGCAACTCCTACGAGCAGTACTTC,CASSGDSNSYEQYF
few,TRBJ1-3,13,-,TRBV19,TGTGCCAGTACGGACAGTTCCGGAAACACCATATATTTT,CASTDSSGNTIYF
-,TRBJ2-3,14,TRBD2,TRBV6-6,TGTGCCAGCGGACTAGCGGGGGGCACAGATACGCAGTATTTT,CASGLAGGTDTQYF